A single sample is the source of the 22 T cell receptor beta chains below, sequenced in a study of Ad26.COV2.S vaccination and SARS-CoV-2 variants (dated by TCRdb to about 2021). Library creation used the immunoSEQ multiplex PCR assay. As stored in TCRdb, this immuneACCESS dataset retains in-frame rearrangements with V and J assigned. A fraction of the clones does not appear; measured against another copy, unresolved V genes explain less than half of the discrepancy, and the remainder lacks a known reason. The sample table records fewer than 900,000 clones; roughly nine tenths of these occur just once. In total, the top ten clones hold about 1.5% of the sample. The intended sense of this specimen's treatment or condition label: some 20 received Ad26.COV2.S at low or high dose, single or two shots; 5 received placebo; per-sample allocation not given. Repertoires of vaccine and placebo recipients were sequenced from samples collected on day 63 after the first injection.

This sample comprised peripheral blood, obtained in a trial of Ad26.COV2.S vaccine versus placebo. The origin of the receptors is a person between 18 and 65 years old who received the Ad26.COV2.S COVID-19 vaccine or a placebo.

The chain combines TRBV18 with TRBJ1-1; the D gene is possibly TRBD1 (6 bases). This CDR3 comprises 14 residues. Trimming removed 3 bases at V and 6 bases at J, with 14 bases between. Germline V CDR1 and CDR2: KGHSH, LQKENI. CDR3 sequence reads: CASSPGGGWAEAFF. For the CDR3, the DNA is TGTGCCAGCTCACCGGGTGGGGGCTGGGCTGAAGCTTTCTTT.

The chain carries TRBV25-1 and TRBJ2-7; no clear D. Germline values: CDR1 MGHDK, CDR2 SYGVNS. Trimming shortened V by 6 bases and J by 3 bases, and 12 bases separated the two germline ends. This CDR3 comprises 13 residues. CDR3 DNA sequence: TGTGCCAGCAGGCCTACTGACCTCTACGAGCAGTACTTC. Encoded protein: CASRPTDLYEQYF.

The rearrangement links TRBV9 to TRBJ1-1; perhaps TRBD1 as D (5 bases). Germline CDR1 is SGDLS and CDR2 is YYNGEE. Trimming took 0 bases from V and 0 from J, leaving 9 bases between them. This CDR3 region has 15 residues. Written as DNA, the CDR3 is TGTGCCAGCAGCGTAGGTGGGGGGATGAACACTGAAGCTTTCTTT. Its protein product is CASSVGGGMNTEAFF.

Only a few counts were recorded for this clone. CDR3 amino acids: CASSKDRGNTGELFF. Here the CDR3 DNA reads TGTGCCAGCAGCAAGGACAGAGGGAACACCGGGGAGCTGTTTTTT. The chain links TRBV11-3 to TRBJ2-2; the D gene is possibly TRBD1 (6 bases). V lost 5 bases, J lost 1 base, and 11 bases lay in between. Germline V gives CDR1 SGHNT, CDR2 YENEEA. The CDR3 runs 15 residues. The whole variable domain, remainder taken from reference TRBV11-3 and TRBJ2-2, is EAGVVQSPRYKIIEKKQPVAFWCNPISGHNTLYWYLQNLGQGPELLIRYENEEAVDDSQLPKDRFSAERLKGVDSTLKIQPAELGDSAVYLCASSKDRGNTGELFFGEGSRLTVL.

The chain combines TRBV18 with TRBJ1-1, with a possible D match to TRBD1 (5 bases). CDR1 and CDR2 from the germline V gene are KGHSH and LQKENI. This CDR3 is 11 amino acids long. V was pared by 5 bases and J by 7 bases, with 8 bases between. The CDR3 region is CASSSGNEAFF. CDR3 bases: TGTGCCAGCTCATCAGGGAATGAAGCTTTCTTT.

The rearrangement uses TRBV7-9 and TRBJ2-7; TRBD1 is a possible D gene (7 bases). Germline CDR1 reads SEHNR; CDR2 reads FQNEAQ (reference sequence). Trimming cost V 4 bases and J 4 bases, with 20 bases left between them. The CDR3 spans 16 residues. CDR3 residues: CASSSADRDGGYEQYF. CDR3 nucleotide sequence: TGTGCCAGCAGCTCCGCCGACAGGGATGGGGGGTACGAGCAGTACTTC.

The chain carries TRBV10-3 and TRBJ1-1; D not certain. This CDR3 is built from 12 residues. The germline CDR1 and CDR2 sequences are ENHRY and SYGVKD. V was pared by 2 bases and J by 7 bases, with 8 bases between. This chain's CDR3 is CAISEPALEAFF. The CDR3 DNA reads as TGTGCCATCAGTGAGCCGGCCCTTGAAGCTTTCTTT.

The chain carries TRBV7-9 and TRBJ1-1; 8 bases fit TRBD1. The trim removed 4 bases at V and 0 bases at J, leaving 10 bases unmatched. CDR1 is SEHNR, CDR2 FQNEAQ, per germline (reference sequence). The CDR3 is 17 residues long. The CDR3 reads CASSSGQGRAMNTEAFF. DNA of the CDR3: TGTGCCAGCAGCTCAGGACAGGGAAGGGCGATGAACACTGAAGCTTTCTTT.

The CDR3, as DNA: TGTGCCAGCAGTTACTCGATTAGTTCTCCCGGACTAGCGGGGCCCGAGCAGTACTTC. Its protein product is CASSYSISSPGLAGPEQYF. The rearrangement uses TRBV6-2 or TRBV6-3 and TRBJ2-7, with 12 bases that match TRBD2. CDR3 length: 19 amino acids. Per the germline V gene, CDR1 is MNHEY and CDR2 is SVGEGT. V shed 0 bases and J 6 bases; nucleotides not matched to a gene: 15.

The J gene is TRBJ2-3, the V gene TRBV6-4, with TRBD1 matching over 7 bases. The length of the CDR3 is 17 residues. V gave up 4 bases and J gave up 1 base; unmatched junction bases: 11. CDR1 and CDR2 from the germline V gene are MRHNA and SNTAGT. The CDR3 sequence is CASSALLDRLRTDTQYF. The CDR3 DNA is TGTGCCAGCAGTGCCCTCTTGGACAGGCTCCGCACAGATACGCAGTATTTT.

This clone has only a few counts. V usage is TRBV4-3 and J usage is TRBJ2-7, with TRBD2 matching over 9 bases. Per germline, CDR1 LGHNA and CDR2 YSLEER. Germline trimming cut 1 base from V and 0 bases from J; bases unmatched to any gene: 4. This CDR3 comprises 16 residues. CDR3 loop: CASSQGLAASSYEQYF. The CDR3 DNA reads as TGCGCCAGCAGCCAAGGACTAGCGGCCAGCTCCTACGAGCAGTACTTC.

The V and J genes are TRBV27 and TRBJ2-7; D ambiguous. The CDR3 has 14 residues. CDR1 and CDR2 from the germline V gene are MNHEY and SMNVEV (reference sequence). V was shortened by 7 bases and J by 2 bases, with 15 bases between the two germline ends. This CDR3 reads CASIPPGSPYEQYF. The CDR3 nucleotides read TGTGCCAGCATCCCACCAGGCAGTCCCTACGAGCAGTACTTC.

The chain combines TRBV18 with TRBJ1-2, with 9 bases identical to TRBD1. Losses at the gene ends were 4 bases for V and 6 bases for J; bases not matched to a gene: 9. The CDR3 is 15 amino acids. Germline CDR1 KGHSH, CDR2 LQKENI. Here the CDR3 reads CASSHPRTGEDGYTF. CDR3 in DNA: TGTGCCAGCTCACACCCTCGGACAGGGGAAGATGGCTACACCTTC.

V gene TRBV5-1 combines with J gene TRBJ2-7; 7 positions agree with TRBD1. V lost 0 bases to trimming and J lost 4 bases; unmatched junction nucleotides: 10. There are 16 residues in the CDR3. Germline V gives CDR1 SGHRS, CDR2 YFSETQ. CDR3 nucleotide sequence: TGCGCCAGCAGCTTGGCGACAGGGAGTGTAGGGTACGAGCAGTACTTC. This encodes CASSLATGSVGYEQYF.

The rearrangement links TRBV15 to TRBJ2-1; TRBD2 matches 14 bases. The germline V gene has CDR1 LNHNV and CDR2 YYDKDF (reference sequence). CDR3 length equals 18 residues. Unmatched junction bases numbered 6, after V lost 2 bases and J lost 3 bases. The CDR3 loop reads CATSRLTGTSGSYNEQFF. The CDR3 DNA is TGTGCCACCAGCAGATTGACCGGGACTAGCGGGAGCTACAATGAGCAGTTCTTC.

The chain recombines TRBV3-1 (or the pseudogene TRBV3-2) with TRBJ1-5; D may be TRBD1 (6 bases). CDR3 length: 14 residues. Germline CDR1 and CDR2: LGHDT and YNNKEL (reference sequence). V shed 4 bases and J shed 4 bases, with 11 bases lying between them. CDR3 protein: CASSRGLGNQPQHF. DNA for the CDR3: TGTGCCAGCAGCCGGGGGCTGGGGAATCAGCCCCAGCATTTT.

The chain combines TRBV6-5 with TRBJ2-1, with 8 bases aligning to TRBD2. The germline V gene encodes CDR1 MNHEY and CDR2 SVGAGI. J was trimmed by 3 bases and V by 4 bases; bases with no gene match: 5. The CDR3 extends over 15 amino acids. CDR3 amino acids: CASSSASGHYNEQFF. The CDR3 DNA sequence: TGTGCCAGCAGTTCCGCTAGCGGGCACTACAATGAGCAGTTCTTC.

J is TRBJ1-6 and V is TRBV19; 7 bases are shared with TRBD1. Trimming took 5 bases from V and 7 from J; bases not matched to a gene: 8. From germline, CDR1 is LNHDA and CDR2 SQIVND (reference sequence). This CDR3 contains 15 residues. The CDR3 here is CASSGRQGSNSPLHF. The CDR3 nucleotides read TGTGCCAGTAGTGGGCGACAGGGATCGAATTCACCCCTCCACTTT.

This clone was observed a single time. The rearrangement links TRBV19 to TRBJ1-6, with TRBD1 identical over 7 bases. The ends lost 3 bases at V and 8 bases at J; junction bases unmatched: 10. The CDR3 runs 16 residues. Germline CDR1 is LNHDA and CDR2 is SQIVND (reference sequence). CDR3 residues: CASSMRRGPGDSPLHF. CDR3 DNA: TGTGCCAGTAGTATGAGGAGGGGGCCGGGAGATTCACCCCTCCACTTT.

The J gene is TRBJ2-5, the V gene TRBV29-1; no clear D. Trimming cost V 7 bases and J 1 base, with 10 bases left between them. Per the germline V gene, CDR1 is SQVTM and CDR2 is ANQGSEA. The length of the CDR3 is 12 residues. DNA for the CDR3: TGCAGCGGATCCGGGCCCCAAGAGACCCAGTACTTC. It codes for CSGSGPQETQYF.

V gene TRBV29-1 combines with J gene TRBJ1-1; possibly TRBD1 for D (6 bases). This CDR3 comprises 10 residues. Trimming took 4 bases from V and 7 from J, leaving 7 bases between them. Germline CDR1 is SQVTM and CDR2 is ANQGSEA. CDR3 sequence (DNA): TGCAGCGTTGGGGACATTGAAGCTTTCTTT. Its translation is CSVGDIEAFF.

The CDR3: CASSFSGDLTYEQYF. CDR3 bases: TGTGCCAGCAGCTTTAGCGGAGATCTTACCTACGAGCAGTACTTC. The chain has TRBV7-9 and TRBJ2-7; TRBD2 might be the D (6 bases). The CDR3 covers 15 residues. Trimming took off 3 bases at V and 2 bases at J, with 14 bases between the two ends. Looked up from germline, CDR1 is SEHNR and CDR2 is FQNEAQ (reference sequence).